The next 20 T cell receptor beta chains were all read from a single sample in a study of patients and donors after allogeneic stem cell transplantation. TCRdb re-analysed the RT-PCR reads in MiXCR, keeping a single row per CDR3 protein. The repertoire consists of 65,000 to 80,000 distinct CDR3 sequences, with roughly 29% occurring once and the leading ten covering around 27%. The sample consisted of blood, either unsorted or a sorted T cell fraction (not recorded which). These receptors originate from a human donor who was either an allogeneic HSCT recipient or a stem cell or donor lymphocyte infusion donor (not recorded which). It is not recorded whose cells these are; they may come from a transplant donor.

The sample holds a few counts of this clonotype. This chain links TRBV7-2 with TRBJ2-3, with D uncertain. Germline V CDR1 and CDR2: SGHTA, FQGNSA. Trimming pared 1 base from V and 4 bases from J, leaving 3 bases between. The CDR3 consists of 12 residues. In nucleotides, the CDR3 is TGTGCCAGCAGCTTAGGGCCAGATACGCAGTATTTT. It specifies CASSLGPDTQYF.

A remark on this clonotype: The junction departs from germline at one end; a sequencing error may be responsible. V gene TRBV20-1 combines with J gene TRBJ1-2, with D perhaps matching TRBD1 (5 bases). Germline CDR1 reads DFQATT; CDR2 reads SNEGSKA (reference sequence). The CDR3 contains 15 residues. CDR3 amino acids: CSARMDTGSTYGSTF. In DNA form, the CDR3 reads TGCAGTGCTAGAATGGACACCGGTTCAACGTATGGCTCCACCTTC.

The chain has TRBV5-8 and TRBJ1-5, with 7 bases matching TRBD1. Trimming took 1 base from V and 0 from J; bases not matched to a gene: 10. Germline V gene data show CDR1 as SGHTS and CDR2 as YDEGEE. The CDR3 has 18 residues. The CDR3 nucleotides read TGTGCCAGCAGCTTGCCGACAGGGTCGAGTTATAGCAATCAGCCCCAGCATTTT. Translation gives CASSLPTGSSYSNQPQHF.

This chain links TRBV7-6 with TRBJ2-3; D remains ambiguous. Germline values: CDR1 SGHVS, CDR2 FNYEAQ. The CDR3 loop spans 16 amino acids. Trimming shortened V by 0 bases and J by 1 base, and 11 bases separated the two germline ends. CDR3 bases: TGTGCCAGCAGCTTAGCGCGTGGTAGGGGCACAGATACGCAGTATTTT. Amino acids: CASSLARGRGTDTQYF.

The gene calls are TRBV11-2 and TRBJ2-1; D is perhaps TRBD1 (5 bases). Trimming removed 2 bases at V and 8 bases at J, with 7 bases between. CDR1 is SGHAT and CDR2 is FQNNGV in the germline V gene. The CDR3 runs to 12 residues. The chain's CDR3 is CASSLWGHEQFF. CDR3 DNA: TGTGCCAGCAGCTTATGGGGCCATGAGCAGTTCTTC.

The chain links TRBV27 to TRBJ1-4; weak D call: TRBD1 (5 bases). This CDR3 is built from 14 residues. Per germline, CDR1 MNHEY and CDR2 SMNVEV (reference sequence). Trimming took 4 bases from V and 11 from J, leaving 17 bases between them. CDR3: CASSSIPMGGKLFF. The CDR3, as DNA: TGTGCCAGCAGTTCCATCCCCATGGGGGGGAAACTGTTTTTT. The variable domain in full, completed from reference TRBV27 and TRBJ1-4, reads EAQVTQNPRYLITVTGKKLTVTCSQNMNHEYMSWYRQDPGLGLRQIYYSMNVEVTDKGDVPEGYKVSRKEKRNFPLILESPSPNQTSLYFCASSSIPMGGKLFFGSGTQLSVL.

V and J are TRBV27 and TRBJ2-4; D not resolved. The CDR3 consists of 20 residues. Per the germline V gene, CDR1 is MNHEY and CDR2 is SMNVEV (reference sequence). Trimming removed 4 bases at V and 0 bases at J, with 25 bases between. The CDR3 reads CASSSTPPAYGYIAKNIQYF. CDR3 nucleotide sequence: TGTGCCAGCAGTTCCACCCCGCCGGCCTACGGATACATAGCCAAAAACATTCAGTACTTC.

The chain joins TRBV6-2 or TRBV6-3 to TRBJ2-7; the D gene is possibly TRBD1 (6 bases). The length of the CDR3 is 12 residues. Germline values: CDR1 MNHEY, CDR2 SVGEGT. V was pared by 5 bases and J by 1 base, with 6 bases between. The chain's CDR3 is CASSTGSYEQYF. In nucleotides, the CDR3 is TGTGCCAGCAGTACAGGGTCCTACGAGCAGTACTTC.

This clonotype came up a few times. The V and J genes are TRBV27 and TRBJ2-7; D possibly corresponds to TRBD1 (5 bases). Deletions cut 5 bases from V and 0 bases from J, with 17 bases between. This CDR3 is built from 16 residues. CDR1 is MNHEY and CDR2 is SMNVEV in the germline V gene (reference sequence). In DNA, the CDR3 is TGTGCCAGCAGTCCCCGGCTTGACAGTCTCTCCTACGAGCAGTACTTC. Protein product: CASSPRLDSLSYEQYF.

This clonotype has only one observation. This chain joins TRBV7-2 and TRBJ1-1; TRBD1 matches 9 bases. There are 18 residues in the CDR3. Germline V lookup: CDR1 SGHTA, CDR2 FQGNSA. V lost 2 bases, J lost 4 bases, and 14 bases stayed unmatched. This chain's CDR3 is CASSLFGPRDRVVTEAFF. CDR3 nucleotide sequence: TGTGCCAGCAGCTTATTCGGCCCTAGGGACAGGGTGGTCACTGAAGCTTTCTTT.

This sequence joins TRBV20-1 and TRBJ2-1, with 11 positions matching TRBD2. Germline V CDR1 and CDR2: DFQATT, SNEGSKA (reference sequence). V dropped 6 bases and J dropped 4; count of bases not matched to a gene: 11. This CDR3 has 16 residues. This chain's CDR3 is CSAIGSLAGEYNEQFF. CDR3 nucleotide sequence: TGCAGTGCCATAGGTTCACTAGCGGGGGAGTACAATGAGCAGTTCTTC.

This clonotype was recorded a few times. The rearrangement links TRBV4-3 to TRBJ1-1; D is possibly TRBD1 (6 bases). The CDR3 is 15 residues long. Germline CDR1 LGHNA, CDR2 YSLEER. Trimming pared 3 bases from V and 1 base from J, leaving 12 bases between. CDR3 bases: TGCGCCAGCAGCCAGCTTATGACAGGGAACACTGAAGCTTTCTTT. As protein: CASSQLMTGNTEAFF.

This chain uses TRBV3-1 with TRBJ2-1; 10 bases match TRBD1. CDR1 and CDR2 from the germline V gene are LGHDT and YNNKEL (reference sequence). The junction had 1 base not matched to a gene; V was cut back by 6 bases and J by 5 bases. This CDR3 comprises 13 residues. In DNA form, the CDR3 reads TGTGCCAGCAGAGGGACAGGGGACAATGAGCAGTTCTTC. Translating gives CASRGTGDNEQFF.

The rearrangement uses TRBV3-1 and TRBJ2-1; no definite D call. Germline-derived CDR1 and CDR2 are LGHDT and YNNKEL (reference sequence). The V gene lost 1 base and the J gene lost 5 bases, with 6 bases spanning the gap. The CDR3 has 13 amino acids. CDR3 in DNA: TGTGCCAGCAGCCAAGGGTCTCACAATGAGCAGTTCTTC. Protein: CASSQGSHNEQFF.

This clonotype ranks as medium-sized. The V and J genes are TRBV7-6 and TRBJ1-5, with TRBD1 as a possible D gene (5 bases). The CDR3 has 15 amino acids. V dropped 2 bases and J dropped 7 bases, with 15 bases sitting between them. CDR1 and CDR2 (germline): SGHVS, FNYEAQ. CDR3 bases: TGTGCCAGCAGCTTAAGCGACGGGGGTGGCCAGCCCCAGCATTTT. It specifies CASSLSDGGGQPQHF.

The chain links TRBV7-9 to TRBJ2-4; D might be TRBD1 or TRBD2, each matching 6 bases. Germline CDR1 is SEHNR and CDR2 is FQNEAQ (reference sequence). The length of the CDR3 is 14 residues. DNA of the CDR3: TGTGTCATTCAGGGACTCCGGACAGAAAACATTCAGTACTTC. The encoded protein is CVIQGLRTENIQYF. Complete variable domain (other parts from reference TRBV7-9 and TRBJ2-4): DTGVSQNPRHKITKRGQNVTFRCDPISEHNRLYWYRQTLGQGPEFLTYFQNEAQLEKSRLLSDRFSAERPKGSFSTLEIQRTEQGDSAMYLCVIQGLRTENIQYFGAGTRLSVL.

This clonotype occurred many times. The chain employs TRBV6-2 or TRBV6-3 and TRBJ1-5; D may be TRBD1 (6 bases). V lost 6 bases, J lost 7 bases, and 16 bases lay in between. This CDR3 spans 14 amino acids. Looked up from germline, CDR1 is MNHEY and CDR2 is SVGEGT. The CDR3: CASSPTGNEQPQHF. The CDR3 nucleotides read TGTGCCAGCAGCCCCACAGGGAACGAGCAGCCCCAGCATTTT.

The chain is built from TRBV10-3 and TRBJ2-2, with D tentatively TRBD2 (7 bases). The CDR3 covers 12 residues. Per the germline V gene, CDR1 is ENHRY and CDR2 is SYGVKD. Trimming took 6 bases from V and 10 from J, leaving 12 bases between them. CDR3 sequence: CAIRGGGEELFF. The CDR3 coding sequence is TGTGCCATCAGGGGAGGGGGAGAGGAGCTGTTTTTT.

In this sample, this clonotype turned up once. V and J are TRBV10-2 and TRBJ2-2; the match to TRBD2 covers 7 bases. Germline assignment: CDR1 WSHSY and CDR2 SAAADI. Trimming removed 4 bases from V and 7 bases from J; junction bases left unmatched: 6. CDR3 length: 14 amino acids. For the CDR3, the DNA is TGCGCCAGCAGTGGAGGGAGGGCCGTCGGGGAGCTGTTTTTT. Encoded protein: CASSGGRAVGELFF.

This clonotype was recorded a few times. This chain joins TRBV20-1 and TRBJ1-1; D is unclear. V dropped 6 bases and J dropped 7 bases, with 18 bases sitting between them. Germline loops: CDR1 DFQATT, CDR2 SNEGSKA (reference sequence). This CDR3 is 13 amino acids long. CDR3: CSAYFALYGEAFF. In DNA, the CDR3 is TGCAGTGCCTATTTCGCCCTCTACGGTGAAGCTTTCTTT.